This T cell receptor beta chain stems from a study of graft-versus-host responses after intestinal transplantation. On the study more broadly: Anti-thymocyte globulin served as induction for all recipients, who then took tacrolimus and steroids for two to three years.

The V end was cut by 0 bases, the J end by 2 bases, with 10 bases between. The CDR3 consists of 15 residues. Germline V lookup: CDR1 SGHTA, CDR2 FQGTGA. Generated by immunoSEQ multiplex PCR, the TCRdb table keeps only in-frame clones and is missing some. In the table there are tens of thousands of clones, around 90% of which are singletons. Processing of graft tissue released intraepithelial and lamina propria lymphocytes. Material: ileum tissue, obtained less than 400 days after transplant. The gene calls are TRBV7-3 and TRBJ2-5; a weak D match, TRBD2 (6 bases). The TCR sequence derives from a human patient who received an intestinal transplant, so some T cells may come from the graft donor. The CDR3 loop is CASSLTSGVQETQYF. The DNA of the CDR3 is TGTGCCAGCAGCTTAACGTCGGGGGTACAAGAGACCCAGTACTTC.